These T cell receptor beta chains were read from a single sample in a study of shared clonotypes between healthy human individuals. Profiled with immunoSEQ multiplex PCR; TCRdb holds only in-frame clones, not every one. The table includes about 680,000 clones, over 65% detected once. The material sequenced was memory CD4+ T cells sorted from blood. The receptor source for this set is a woman aged 25 to 39 in good health. Each CDR3 is given with its conserved first and last residue. Each record gives: D gene, J gene, clone size, V gene, CDR3 protein, CDR3 DNA. A D gene is named only where the DNA matches it firmly. Size is omitted from some rows. Given values are once, few, many or a class for expanded clones.

d_gene: TRBD2; j_gene: TRBJ2-4; abundance: NA; v_gene: TRBV5-4; CDR3aa: CASSLGVLAGESKNIQYF; CDR3nt: TGTGCCAGCAGCTTGGGGGTGCTAGCGGGAGAATCCAAAAACATTCAGTACTTC
d_gene: TRBD1; j_gene: TRBJ1-1; abundance: few; v_gene: TRBV5-1; CDR3aa: CASSLVLWEGAPTEAFF; CDR3nt: TGCGCCAGCAGCTTGGTTTTATGGGAGGGGGCGCCCACTGAAGCTTTCTTT
d_gene: NA; j_gene: TRBJ2-6; abundance: NA; v_gene: TRBV18; CDR3aa: CASSPVESSGANVLTF; CDR3nt: TGTGCCAGCTCACCAGTGGAGAGCTCTGGGGCCAACGTCCTGACTTTC
d_gene: NA; j_gene: TRBJ2-7; abundance: NA; v_gene: TRBV28; CDR3aa: CASSTGTLPHEQYF; CDR3nt: TGTGCCAGCAGCACCGGGACCCTGCCACACGAGCAGTACTTC
d_gene: NA; j_gene: TRBJ1-4; abundance: NA; v_gene: TRBV27; CDR3aa: CASKMETASATNEKLFF; CDR3nt: TGTGCCAGCAAGATGGAGACAGCCTCAGCAACTAATGAAAAACTGTTTTTT
d_gene: TRBD1; j_gene: TRBJ1-5; abundance: NA; v_gene: TRBV28; CDR3aa: CASIPGQAFSNQPQHF; CDR3nt: TGTGCCAGCATCCCGGGACAGGCGTTTAGCAATCAGCCCCAGCATTTT
d_gene: NA; j_gene: TRBJ2-7; abundance: NA; v_gene: TRBV18; CDR3aa: CASSPQGGDGPLGDSVLF; CDR3nt: TGTGCCAGCTCACCCCAGGGGGGGGACGGGCCATTGGGGGACAGCGTCCTCTTC
d_gene: NA; j_gene: TRBJ2-2; abundance: NA; v_gene: TRBV5-1; CDR3aa: CASSNAGLNTGELFF; CDR3nt: TGCGCCAGCAGCAACGCGGGGCTGAACACCGGGGAGCTGTTTTTT
d_gene: TRBD1; j_gene: TRBJ2-7; abundance: NA; v_gene: TRBV5-1; CDR3aa: CASSPTGGTFEQYF; CDR3nt: TGCGCCAGCAGCCCGACAGGGGGAACATTTGAGCAGTACTTC
d_gene: TRBD2; j_gene: TRBJ2-1; abundance: NA; v_gene: TRBV5-4; CDR3aa: CASTPSGRDSNEQFF; CDR3nt: TGTGCCAGCACCCCTAGCGGGAGGGATAGCAATGAGCAGTTCTTC